A selection of T cell receptor beta chains follows, all from one sample in a study of identical twins. One entry per CDR3 protein results from TCRdb running MiXCR on the 5' RACE reads. The repertoire holds around 530,000 distinct CDR3 sequences, with approximately 14% as singletons. These data were also reused for a study on yellow fever vaccine responses in identical twins.

Sequencing used CD4+ T cells sorted from blood. The receptors were gathered from a woman aged 18 to 35 in good health. CDR3s leave out the opening cysteine and the closing phenylalanine or tryptophan.

J gene: TRBJ1-2
CDR3 length: 12
V gene: TRBV29-1
CDR3 protein: SVARRDRVYGYT

J gene: TRBJ2-3
CDR3 length: 13
V gene: TRBV12-3/TRBV12-4
CDR3 protein: ASSFAGVSTDTQY

J gene: TRBJ1-6
CDR3 length: 14
V gene: TRBV20-1
CDR3 protein: SARDTLQGPLFPLH

J gene: TRBJ2-3
CDR3 length: 15
V gene: TRBV5-1
CDR3 protein: ASSLASLGAGTDTQY

J gene: TRBJ1-1
CDR3 length: 11
V gene: TRBV29-1
CDR3 protein: SVSGGPDTEAF

J gene: TRBJ2-3
CDR3 length: 14
V gene: TRBV4-1
CDR3 protein: ASSHPSGVGTDTQY

J gene: TRBJ1-6
CDR3 length: 13
V gene: TRBV4-1
CDR3 protein: ASSQDTGQGRPLH

J gene: TRBJ2-7
CDR3 length: 11
V gene: TRBV5-1
CDR3 protein: ASSLNRAYEQN

J gene: TRBJ2-5
CDR3 length: 15
V gene: TRBV12-3/TRBV12-4
CDR3 protein: ASSKIAGGLRQETQY

J gene: TRBJ2-7
CDR3 length: 10
V gene: TRBV10-3
CDR3 protein: AISETTYEQY

J gene: TRBJ2-3
CDR3 length: 14
V gene: TRBV5-1
CDR3 protein: ASSLFQTGKTDTQY

J gene: TRBJ2-3
CDR3 length: 12
V gene: TRBV5-6
CDR3 protein: ASSFTGGADTQY

J gene: TRBJ2-1
CDR3 length: 15
V gene: TRBV14
CDR3 protein: ASSQFPGLAGAREQF

J gene: TRBJ2-1
CDR3 length: 13
V gene: TRBV24-1
CDR3 protein: ATSDPDRAYNEQF

J gene: TRBJ2-1
CDR3 length: 13
V gene: TRBV6-1
CDR3 protein: ASSQDRDPYNEQF